This TCR beta chain appears in the sequencing data of a study of cytomegalovirus exposure and HLA in healthy donors. This CDR3 has 12 amino acids. Germline loops: CDR1 ENHRY, CDR2 SYGVKD. V gave up 6 bases and J gave up 9 bases; unmatched junction bases: 5. Primers for the PCR totalled 60 Vbeta and 13 Jbeta. This table comes from immunoSEQ multiplex PCR, and its TCRdb copy is limited to in-frame clones, with some not included. The data show approximately 100,000 clones, around 82% seen once. The clonotype originates from a man aged 18 to 29 in good health and CMV-seronegative. The specimen sequenced was PBMCs. The J gene is TRBJ1-3, the V gene TRBV10-3; 7 nucleotides line up with TRBD1. The DNA for the CDR3 is TGTGCCATCAGCTCCCGGGACAGCACCATATATTTT. Amino acid sequence: CAISSRDSTIYF.